The 23 T cell receptor beta chains below all came from one sample that was sequenced in a study of OX40 agonist ivuxolimab in advanced cancers. The library relied on the immunoSEQ multiplex PCR assay. Imported from immuneACCESS, the table was reduced by TCRdb to in-frame sequences with V and J called. These copies leave out some clones; in studies compared against another copy, an unresolved V gene accounts for under half, and the cause of the remainder is not known. The sample contains tens of thousands of clones, approximately 91% of them found a single time. Together, the top ten hold 0.55% to 0.8% of the sample. The input for sequencing was CD4+ or CD8+ T cells sorted from blood, taken in a trial of the OX40 agonist ivuxolimab. The source of these receptors is an adult with an advanced solid tumor such as melanoma, head and neck, liver or kidney cancer.

The V and J genes are TRBV7-3 and TRBJ2-1; 7 bases align to TRBD2. The CDR3 totals 17 residues. The J segment lost 8 bases and the V segment lost 2 bases, leaving 15 bases of the junction unmatched. Germline values: CDR1 SGHTA, CDR2 FQGTGA. This chain's CDR3 is CASSLDSRAGAQDEQFF. CDR3 nucleotide sequence: TGTGCCAGCAGCTTAGACTCCCGGGCGGGAGCTCAGGATGAGCAGTTCTTC.

This chain links TRBV7-2 with TRBJ1-3; TRBD1 agrees at 8 bases. Germline V gene sequence: CDR1 SGHTA, CDR2 FQGNSA. V trimming: 5 bases; J trimming: 4 bases; junction bases outside the gene matches: 7. The CDR3 has 15 residues. CDR3 amino acids: CASSLQGVGGNTIYF. In DNA form, the CDR3 reads TGTGCCAGCAGCCTACAGGGGGTGGGCGGAAACACCATATATTTT.

The V call is TRBV2, the J call TRBJ1-1; no reliable D call. The CDR3 runs to 13 residues. Germline CDR1 reads SNHLY; CDR2 reads FYNNEI. The V end was cut by 8 bases, the J end by 9 bases, with 19 bases between. CDR3 nucleotides: TGTGCCAGCGAAGACACTTTGGCCCTTAAAGCTTTCTTT. Translated, it gives CASEDTLALKAFF.

V usage is TRBV18 and J usage is TRBJ1-1; 8 nucleotides agree with TRBD1. V trimming: 5 bases; J trimming: 3 bases; junction bases outside the gene matches: 8. The CDR3 is 15 residues long. Looked up from germline, CDR1 is KGHSH and CDR2 is LQKENI. This chain's CDR3 is CASSIRTGPDTEAFF. The DNA of the CDR3 is TGTGCCAGCTCAATTCGGACAGGGCCCGACACTGAAGCTTTCTTT.

This chain uses TRBV7-9 with TRBJ1-1, with 9 nucleotides matching TRBD1. Germline V gene data show CDR1 as SEHNR and CDR2 as FQNEAQ (reference sequence). The CDR3 length is 16 residues. V gave up 5 bases and J gave up 5 bases; unmatched junction bases: 12. The DNA for the CDR3 is TGTGCCAGCAGCCTCGACAGGGGGAACCATAGAACTGAAGCTTTCTTT. Protein sequence: CASSLDRGNHRTEAFF.

The chain employs TRBV28 and TRBJ2-4; TRBD1 agrees at 9 bases. V was clipped by 1 base and J by 3 bases; unmatched bases: 10. This CDR3 contains 18 residues. The germline V gene has CDR1 MDHEN and CDR2 SYDVKM. CDR3 residues: CASSLSGQGISGKNIQYF. For the CDR3, the DNA is TGTGCCAGCAGTTTATCGGGACAGGGAATTTCCGGCAAAAACATTCAGTACTTC.

This clone was picked up one time. The chain couples TRBV28 to TRBJ1-5, with unresolved D. This CDR3 has 15 amino acids. Germline values: CDR1 MDHEN, CDR2 SYDVKM. With 6 bases removed from V and 1 base from J, the gap between germline ends came to 13 bases. CDR3 DNA: TGTGCCAGCAGCCCCCCGTCTTGGAGCAATCAGCCCCAGCATTTT. Encoded protein: CASSPPSWSNQPQHF. The whole variable domain, filled in from reference TRBV28 and TRBJ1-5, reads DVKVTQSSRYLVKRTGEKVFLECVQDMDHENMFWYRQDPGLGLRLIYFSYDVKMKEKGDIPEGYSVSREKKERFSLILESASTNQTSMYLCASSPPSWSNQPQHFGDGTRLSIL.

V and J are TRBV21-1 and TRBJ2-1; the table calls TRBD2, which could not be checked here. TRBV21-1 is deemed a pseudogene. CDR3 length: 14 residues. The CDR3 nucleotides read TGTGCCAGCAGCTCCTCATCCCCTATCAATGAGCAGTTCTTC. Translating it yields CASSSSSPINEQFF.

This sequence joins TRBV7-2 and TRBJ2-7, with a possible D match to TRBD1 (6 bases). The CDR3 has 14 residues. The germline CDR1 and CDR2 sequences are SGHTA and FQGNSA. The ends were cut back, 1 base at V and 3 bases at J, with 10 bases in the middle. The CDR3 DNA reads as TGTGCCAGCAGCTTAGAGAGGGGGAACTACGAGCAGTACTTC. Residues: CASSLERGNYEQYF.

This clone was picked up one time. This sequence joins TRBV21-1 and TRBJ1-4. TRBV21-1 is a recognized pseudogene. The CDR3 has 15 amino acids. The DNA for the CDR3 is TGTGCCAGCAGCAGACCACCCCCAACTAATGAAAAACTGTTTTTT. It specifies CASSRPPPTNEKLFF.

In DNA, the CDR3 is TGCGCCAGCAGCCCCGAGTTGGGTCCTCAGCCCCAGCATTTT. The encoded protein is CASSPELGPQPQHF. This chain uses TRBV4-3 with TRBJ1-5; no firm D call. V was shortened by 4 bases and J by 6 bases, with 13 bases between the two germline ends. Germline values: CDR1 LGHNA, CDR2 YSLEER. The CDR3 spans 14 residues.

The rearrangement links TRBV5-1 to TRBJ2-1; 13 bases are a match to TRBD2. Germline V gene data show CDR1 as SGHRS and CDR2 as YFSETQ. This CDR3 region has 15 residues. Trimming at V came to 4 bases and at J to 7 bases, leaving 5 bases not matched to a gene. The CDR3 protein is CASSLRTSGSNEQFF. The CDR3 coding sequence is TGCGCCAGCAGCCTAAGGACTAGCGGGAGTAATGAGCAGTTCTTC.

This clone has just a few counts. This chain connects TRBV28 to TRBJ1-1; D is ambiguous. The germline V gene encodes CDR1 MDHEN and CDR2 SYDVKM. V shed 7 bases and J shed 2 bases, with 11 bases lying between them. The CDR3 extends over 13 amino acids. The CDR3 loop reads CASTLPVNTEAFF. DNA for the CDR3: TGTGCCAGCACCCTACCGGTCAACACTGAAGCTTTCTTT.

The CDR3 loop is CASAGNTEAFF. The CDR3, as DNA: TGTGCCAGCGCAGGGAACACTGAAGCTTTCTTT. The chain uses TRBV28 and TRBJ1-1; no reliable D call. This CDR3 has 11 amino acids. In germline, CDR1 is MDHEN, CDR2 SYDVKM. V dropped 8 bases and J dropped 1 base, with 5 bases sitting between them.

This sequence joins TRBV18 and TRBJ2-7; tentative D call: TRBD2 (6 bases). Germline-derived CDR1 and CDR2 are KGHSH and LQKENI. V shed 2 bases and J shed 4 bases, with 18 bases lying between them. The CDR3 loop spans 16 amino acids. The DNA of the CDR3 is TGTGCCAGCTCACCAAGGCCTGGGGCGGGACCTTACGAGCAGTACTTC. Its translation is CASSPRPGAGPYEQYF.

Comment on this clone: Its ends do not fully match the called genes, so a read error is possible. The chain combines TRBV2 with TRBJ2-3; tentative D call: TRBD2 (6 bases). The CDR3 runs to 18 residues. Germline V gene lookup returns CDR1 SNHLY and CDR2 FYNNEI. The CDR3 coding sequence is TGTGCCAGCAGGGAAGGCCCTATCGGGAGCTCTAGCACAGATACGCAGTATTTT. Its protein is CASREGPIGSSSTDTQYF.

This chain links TRBV4-2 with TRBJ1-4, with D maybe TRBD1 (6 bases). The CDR3 has 15 amino acids. Germline CDR1 and CDR2: LGHNA and YNFKEQ. The germline V and J ends were trimmed by 2 bases and 4 bases, with 11 bases remaining between them. CDR3 region: CASSQTGSGNEKLFF. The CDR3 bases are TGTGCCAGCAGCCAAACAGGGTCCGGTAATGAAAAACTGTTTTTT.

This chain connects TRBV11-2 to TRBJ2-5; no definite D call. Trimming took 5 bases from V and 7 from J, leaving 8 bases between them. The CDR3 runs 11 residues. Germline V lookup: CDR1 SGHAT, CDR2 FQNNGV. The CDR3 DNA reads as TGTGCCAGCAGCCTTCGGAGGACCCAGTACTTC. Translated: CASSLRRTQYF. Supplemented by reference TRBV11-2 and TRBJ2-5, the full variable domain reads EAGVAQSPRYKIIEKRQSVAFWCNPISGHATLYWYQQILGQGPKLLIQFQNNGVVDDSQLPKDRFSAERLKGVDSTLKIQPAKLEDSAVYLCASSLRRTQYFGPGTRLLVL.

A note on this clone: One junction end disagrees with the germline gene, perhaps due to a read error. The V call is TRBV28, the J call TRBJ1-5; D remains ambiguous. CDR3 length equals 13 residues. Germline V gene lookup returns CDR1 MDHEN and CDR2 SYDVKM. CDR3 DNA sequence: TGTGCCAGTGTGGGGTTCCGCAAACAGCCCCAGCATTTT. Residues: CASVGFRKQPQHF.

The chain combines TRBV7-9 with TRBJ1-5, with 11 bases matching TRBD1. The CDR3 spans 16 residues. The ends lost 4 bases at V and 3 bases at J; junction bases unmatched: 5. CDR1 and CDR2 (germline): SEHNR, FQNEAQ (reference sequence). The CDR3 DNA is TGTGCCAGCAGCTCAGGGACAGGGGGACTCAATCAGCCCCAGCATTTT. Protein sequence: CASSSGTGGLNQPQHF.

The chain links TRBV5-4 to TRBJ2-1, with a weak D call TRBD1 (5 bases). CDR1 and CDR2 from the germline V gene are SGHNT and YYREEE (reference sequence). Trimming shortened V by 3 bases and J by 3 bases, and 13 bases separated the two germline ends. The CDR3 spans 15 residues. The CDR3 reads CASSSDSPLYNEQFF. CDR3 in DNA: TGTGCCAGCAGCTCCGACAGCCCACTCTACAATGAGCAGTTCTTC.

The CDR3 nucleotides are TGTGCCAGTAGCCCTCGGGGGGGACGCTCGGCCGGGGCCAACGTCCTGACTTTC. This encodes CASSPRGGRSAGANVLTF. The rearrangement links TRBV19 to TRBJ2-6; 8 bases map to TRBD2. In germline, CDR1 is LNHDA, CDR2 SQIVND (reference sequence). The trim removed 6 bases at V and 4 bases at J, leaving 14 bases unmatched. The CDR3 loop spans 18 amino acids.

The chain has TRBV6-1 and TRBJ2-2, with 7 bases lining up with TRBD1. The length of the CDR3 is 15 residues. Unmatched junction bases numbered 5, after V lost 6 bases and J lost 1 base. The germline V gene has CDR1 MNHNS and CDR2 SASEGT. Here the CDR3 DNA reads TGTGCCAGCAGCCAGTACAGGGGGAACACCGGGGAGCTGTTTTTT. Amino acids: CASSQYRGNTGELFF.